The TCR beta chain described here comes from a study of T cells in tumors after PD-1 blockade. Germline CDR1 reads SGHVS; CDR2 reads FQNEAQ. This CDR3 spans 15 amino acids. J was trimmed by 0 bases and V by 5 bases; bases with no gene match: 5. Only in-frame clones appear in the TCRdb table, and some are missing; sequencing was by immunoSEQ multiplex PCR. The sample holds 61,000 or so clones; about 80% are singletons and the top ten take around 15%. The sequencing here drew on PBMCs, taken before anti-PD-1 treatment. This sequence was found in a human donor with basal cell carcinoma. This chain connects TRBV7-8 to TRBJ1-1, with 8 nucleotides matching TRBD1. CDR3 amino acids: CASSPRTGLNTEAFF. Here the CDR3 DNA reads TGTGCCAGCAGCCCCCGGACAGGGTTGAACACTGAAGCTTTCTTT.